This T cell receptor beta chain was sequenced for a study of human T cells and chemical hapten exposure. The overall study: Skin of the upper inner arm, around 2 cm by around 2 cm, received 2% DPC for sensitization.

Study-level findings and limits: Given that the donors had alopecia, their immune response may differ from that seen in healthy people. Positively correlated with patch test score were the counts of PT1 expanded TCRs.

Trimming took 0 bases from V and 2 from J, leaving 11 bases between them. Germline V CDR1 and CDR2: DFQATT, SNEGSKA (reference sequence). CDR3 size: 14 residues. Concerning this clonotype: The antigen is undetermined.

Via MiXCR, TCRdb re-called the RACE reads, giving one row per CDR3 protein. This sample yields some 100,000 distinct CDR3 sequences, of which around 9.3% are seen a single time; approximately 2% belongs to the top ten. The time point denotes: patch test 2, 6 weeks after DPC sensitization. As to treatment: therapeutic diphenylcyclopropenone sensitization with weekly scalp DPC. The specimen comprised whole blood, sampled in connection with sensitization to the hapten diphenylcyclopropenone (DPC). The TCR originated in a woman aged 40 to 55 with alopecia areata. Some clones in this sample may be carry-over from other donors' samples. The V call is TRBV20-1, the J call TRBJ2-7; TRBD1 is a possible D gene (6 bases). The CDR3 is CSARDPTGTYEQYF. DNA for the CDR3: TGCAGTGCTAGAGATCCAACAGGGACCTACGAGCAGTACTTC.